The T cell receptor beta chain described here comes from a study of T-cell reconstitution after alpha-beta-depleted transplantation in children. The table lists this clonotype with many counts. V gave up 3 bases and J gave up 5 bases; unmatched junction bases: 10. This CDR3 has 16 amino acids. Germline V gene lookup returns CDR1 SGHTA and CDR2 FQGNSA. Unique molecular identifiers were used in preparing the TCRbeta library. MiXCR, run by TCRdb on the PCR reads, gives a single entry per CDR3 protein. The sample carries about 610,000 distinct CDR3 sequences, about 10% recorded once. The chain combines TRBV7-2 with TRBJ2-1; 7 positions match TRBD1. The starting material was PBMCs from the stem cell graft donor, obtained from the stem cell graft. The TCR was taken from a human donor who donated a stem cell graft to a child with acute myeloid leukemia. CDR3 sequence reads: CASSFLTGDRHNEQFF. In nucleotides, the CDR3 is TGTGCCAGCAGCTTCTTAACAGGGGATAGGCACAATGAGCAGTTCTTC.